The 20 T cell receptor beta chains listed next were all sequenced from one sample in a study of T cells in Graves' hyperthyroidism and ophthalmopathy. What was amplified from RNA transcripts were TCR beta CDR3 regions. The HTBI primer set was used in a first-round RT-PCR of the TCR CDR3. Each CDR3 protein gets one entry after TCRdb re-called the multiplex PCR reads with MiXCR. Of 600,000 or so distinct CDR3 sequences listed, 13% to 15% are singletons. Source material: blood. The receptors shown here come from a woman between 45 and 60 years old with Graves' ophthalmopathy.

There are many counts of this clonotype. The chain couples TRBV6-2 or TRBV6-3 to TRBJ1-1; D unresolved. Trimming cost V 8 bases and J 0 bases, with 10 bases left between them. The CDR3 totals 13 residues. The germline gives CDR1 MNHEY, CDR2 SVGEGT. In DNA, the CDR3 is TGTGCCAGCCAAGGCTACATGAACACTGAAGCTTTCTTT. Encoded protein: CASQGYMNTEAFF.

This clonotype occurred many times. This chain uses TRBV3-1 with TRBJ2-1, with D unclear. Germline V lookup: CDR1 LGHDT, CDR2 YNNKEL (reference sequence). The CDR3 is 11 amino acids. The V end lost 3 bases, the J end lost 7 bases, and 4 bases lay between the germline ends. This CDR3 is CASSQLNEQFF. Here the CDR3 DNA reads TGTGCCAGCAGCCAGTTAAATGAGCAGTTCTTC.

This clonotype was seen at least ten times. As DNA, the CDR3 is TGCAGTGCTAGGGGTCTAGCGGGACGAAGCTCCTACAATGAGCAGTTCTTC. Translating it yields CSARGLAGRSSYNEQFF. The rearrangement joins TRBV20-1 to TRBJ2-1; TRBD2 agrees at 9 bases. V lost 3 bases to trimming and J lost 0 bases; unmatched junction nucleotides: 9. Germline V gene sequence: CDR1 DFQATT, CDR2 SNEGSKA (reference sequence). CDR3 size: 17 residues.

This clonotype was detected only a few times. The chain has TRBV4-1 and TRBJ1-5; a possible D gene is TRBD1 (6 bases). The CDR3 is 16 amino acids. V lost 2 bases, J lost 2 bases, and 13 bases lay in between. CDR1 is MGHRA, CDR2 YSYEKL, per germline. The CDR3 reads CASSQSTGLGNQPQHF. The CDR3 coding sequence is TGCGCCAGCAGCCAATCTACAGGGTTAGGCAATCAGCCCCAGCATTTT.

CDR3 coding DNA: TGCAGTGCTCGGACGAATGAGCAGTTCTTC. Its protein is CSARTNEQFF. The chain combines TRBV20-1 with TRBJ2-1, with D uncertain. Trimming cost V 5 bases and J 7 bases, with 6 bases left between them. The CDR3 covers 10 residues. The V gene's germline CDR1 is DFQATT and CDR2 SNEGSKA (reference sequence).

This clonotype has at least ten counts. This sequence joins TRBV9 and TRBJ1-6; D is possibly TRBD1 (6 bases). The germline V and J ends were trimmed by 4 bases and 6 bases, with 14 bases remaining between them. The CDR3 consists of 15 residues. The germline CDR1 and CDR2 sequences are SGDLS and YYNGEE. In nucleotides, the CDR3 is TGTGCCAGCAGCCCACAGGGAACGGTTAATTCACCCCTCCACTTT. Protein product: CASSPQGTVNSPLHF.

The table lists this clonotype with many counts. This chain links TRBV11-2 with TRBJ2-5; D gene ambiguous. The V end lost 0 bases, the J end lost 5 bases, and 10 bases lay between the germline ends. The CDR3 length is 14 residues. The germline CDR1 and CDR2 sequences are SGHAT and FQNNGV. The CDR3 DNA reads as TGTGCCAGCAGCTTAGATAAGGGCTTGGAGACCCAGTACTTC. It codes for CASSLDKGLETQYF.

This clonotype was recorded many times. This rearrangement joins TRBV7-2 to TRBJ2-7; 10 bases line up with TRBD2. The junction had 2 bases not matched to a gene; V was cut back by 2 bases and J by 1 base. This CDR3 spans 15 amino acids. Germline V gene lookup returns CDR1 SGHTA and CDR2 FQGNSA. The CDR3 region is CASSLSSGGSYEQYF. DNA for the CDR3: TGTGCCAGCAGCTTATCTAGCGGGGGATCCTACGAGCAGTACTTC.

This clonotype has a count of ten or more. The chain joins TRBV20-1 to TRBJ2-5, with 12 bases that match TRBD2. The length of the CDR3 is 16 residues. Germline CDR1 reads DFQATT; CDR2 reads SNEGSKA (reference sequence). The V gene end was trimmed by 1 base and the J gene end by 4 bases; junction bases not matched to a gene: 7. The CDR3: CSARASTSGRSETQYF. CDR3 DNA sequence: TGCAGTGCTAGAGCCTCGACTAGCGGGAGATCAGAGACCCAGTACTTC.

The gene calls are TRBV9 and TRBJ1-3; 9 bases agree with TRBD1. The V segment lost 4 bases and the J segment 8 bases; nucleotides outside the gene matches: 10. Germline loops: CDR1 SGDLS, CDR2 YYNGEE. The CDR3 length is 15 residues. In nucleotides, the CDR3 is TGTGCCAGCAGCCGCATTACAGGGGGCCGAGACACCATATATTTT. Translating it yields CASSRITGGRDTIYF.

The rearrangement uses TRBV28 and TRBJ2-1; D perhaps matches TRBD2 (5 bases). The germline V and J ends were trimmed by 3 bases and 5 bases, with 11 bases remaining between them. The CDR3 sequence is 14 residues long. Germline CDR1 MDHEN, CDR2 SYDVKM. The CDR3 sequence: CASSFSAVHNEQFF. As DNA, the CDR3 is TGTGCCAGCAGTTTTAGCGCGGTACACAATGAGCAGTTCTTC.

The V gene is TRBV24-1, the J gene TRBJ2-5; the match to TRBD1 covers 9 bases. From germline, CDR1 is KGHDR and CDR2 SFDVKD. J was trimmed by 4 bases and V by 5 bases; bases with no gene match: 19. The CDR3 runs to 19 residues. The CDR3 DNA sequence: TGTGCCACCAGTGGCCAGGGGGTGGACACAGGGGGCTTTGGAGAGACCCAGTACTTC. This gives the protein CATSGQGVDTGGFGETQYF.

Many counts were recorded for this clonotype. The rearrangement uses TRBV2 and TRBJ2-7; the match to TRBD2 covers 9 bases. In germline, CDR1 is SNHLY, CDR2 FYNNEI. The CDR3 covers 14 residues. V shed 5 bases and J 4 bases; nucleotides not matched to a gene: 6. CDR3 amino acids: CASSIAGAQYEQYF. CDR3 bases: TGTGCCAGCAGTATAGCGGGAGCCCAATACGAGCAGTACTTC.

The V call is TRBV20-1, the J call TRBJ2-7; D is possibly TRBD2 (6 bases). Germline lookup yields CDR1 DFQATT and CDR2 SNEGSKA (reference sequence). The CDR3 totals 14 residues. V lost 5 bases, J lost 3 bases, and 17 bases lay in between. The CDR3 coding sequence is TGCAGTGCTTCCCCGAGGCAGGGAGGCTACGAGCAGTACTTC. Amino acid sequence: CSASPRQGGYEQYF.

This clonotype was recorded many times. The chain's CDR3 is CASSYVPGGNTEAFF. The CDR3 DNA follows: TGTGCCAGCAGTTACGTTCCCGGGGGAAACACTGAAGCTTTCTTT. V gene TRBV6-2 or TRBV6-3 combines with J gene TRBJ1-1; the D gene is possibly TRBD1 (5 bases). Germline loops: CDR1 MNHEY, CDR2 SVGEGT. Trimming removed 2 bases from V and 2 bases from J, with 12 bases in between. The CDR3 sequence is 15 residues long.

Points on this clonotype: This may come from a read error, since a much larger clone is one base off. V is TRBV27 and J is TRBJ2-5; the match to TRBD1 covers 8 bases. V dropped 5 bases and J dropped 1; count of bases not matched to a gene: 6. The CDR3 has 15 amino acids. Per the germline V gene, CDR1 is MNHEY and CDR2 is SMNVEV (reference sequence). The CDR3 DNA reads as TGTGCCAGCAGTGAACCTGACAGGGGCCAAGAGACCCAGTACTTC. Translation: CASSEPDRGQETQYF.

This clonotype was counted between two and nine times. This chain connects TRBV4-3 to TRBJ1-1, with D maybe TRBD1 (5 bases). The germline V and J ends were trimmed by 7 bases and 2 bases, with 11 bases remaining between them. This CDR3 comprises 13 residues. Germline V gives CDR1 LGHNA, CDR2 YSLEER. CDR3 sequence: CASNMGVNTEAFF. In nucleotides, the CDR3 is TGCGCCAGCAACATGGGGGTTAACACTGAAGCTTTCTTT.

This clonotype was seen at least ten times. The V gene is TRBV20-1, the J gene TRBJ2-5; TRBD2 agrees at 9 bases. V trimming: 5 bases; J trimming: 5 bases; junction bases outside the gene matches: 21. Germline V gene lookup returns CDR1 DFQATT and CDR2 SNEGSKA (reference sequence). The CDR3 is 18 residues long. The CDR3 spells CSARGTGLATQRGETQYF. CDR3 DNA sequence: TGCAGTGCTCGTGGAACAGGACTAGCGACGCAAAGGGGGGAGACCCAGTACTTC.

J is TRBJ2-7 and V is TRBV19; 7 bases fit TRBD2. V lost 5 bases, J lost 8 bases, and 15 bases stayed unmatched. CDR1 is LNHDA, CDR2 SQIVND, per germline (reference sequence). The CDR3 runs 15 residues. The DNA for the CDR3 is TGTGCCAGTAGTTCTTCCCTCGGCGGGAGTGATAAGCAGTACTTC. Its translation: CASSSSLGGSDKQYF.

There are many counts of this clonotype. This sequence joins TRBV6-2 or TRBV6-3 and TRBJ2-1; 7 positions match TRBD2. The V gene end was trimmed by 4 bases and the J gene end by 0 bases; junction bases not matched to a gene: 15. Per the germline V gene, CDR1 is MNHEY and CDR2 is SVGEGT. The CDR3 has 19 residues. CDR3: CASSFRLAAYQNSYNEQFF. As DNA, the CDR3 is TGTGCCAGCAGTTTCCGGCTAGCGGCATACCAAAACTCCTACAATGAGCAGTTCTTC.